These T cell receptor beta chains were read from a single sample in a study of graft-versus-host responses after intestinal transplantation. The antigens for these receptors are not known. Assay used: immunoSEQ multiplex PCR; TCRdb lists only in-frame clones, some missing. Found here are about 70,000 clones, 90% of them singletons; the top ten hold approximately 1.3%. The sample consisted of unstimulated CD8+ T cells sorted from spleen or lymph node cells, taken before intestinal transplant. These receptor sequences come from a human donor who received an intestinal transplant. Both conserved end residues are part of each CDR3. D genes are given only for firm matches. Clone size is not always given. Where it is, it says once, few, many or a class for expanded clones.

CDR3aa	CDR3nt	len	abundance	v_gene	d_gene	j_gene
CASSIVGGHEQFF	TGTGCCAGTAGTATAGTTGGCGGCCATGAGCAGTTCTTC	13	-	TRBV19	-	TRBJ2-1
CAIRDDRADEAFF	TGTGCCATCAGAGACGACAGGGCGGATGAAGCTTTCTTT	13	-	TRBV10-3	TRBD1	TRBJ1-1
CASRITGSRTEAFF	TGTGCCAGCCGAATTACAGGGAGTCGGACTGAAGCTTTCTTT	14	-	TRBV5-4	-	TRBJ1-1
CASSPGDSNQPQHF	TGTGCCAGCAGCCCCGGGGATAGCAATCAGCCCCAGCATTTT	14	-	TRBV7-9	-	TRBJ1-5
CASSSSGGSQETQYF	TGTGCCAGCAGCTCCAGCGGGGGATCCCAAGAGACCCAGTACTTC	15	-	TRBV7-3	TRBD2	TRBJ2-5
CASSPRQGLYNEQFF	TGTGCCAGCAGTCCCCGACAGGGGTTGTACAATGAGCAGTTCTTC	15	-	TRBV27	TRBD1	TRBJ2-1
CASSAAWGYTEAFF	TGTGCCAGCAGTGCCGCGTGGGGCTACACTGAAGCTTTCTTT	14	-	TRBV25-1	-	TRBJ1-1
CASSVGSSSYNEQFF	TGTGCCAGCAGCGTAGGTAGCTCCTCCTACAATGAGCAGTTCTTC	15	-	TRBV9	-	TRBJ2-1
CASRTQGLSYGYTF	TGTGCCAGCAGAACGCAGGGTTTAAGCTATGGCTACACCTTC	14	-	TRBV6-5	-	TRBJ1-2
CASSATTGSYEQYF	TGCGCCAGCAGTGCAACGACAGGATCCTACGAGCAGTACTTC	14	-	TRBV10-2	-	TRBJ2-7
CASSGGLHYEQYF	TGTGCCAGCAGCGGGGGCCTACACTACGAGCAGTACTTC	13	-	TRBV7-9	-	TRBJ2-7
CASSQDRTTYEQYF	TGCGCCAGCAGCCAAGATAGAACTACCTACGAGCAGTACTTC	14	-	TRBV4-1	-	TRBJ2-7
CASTAGTSYEQYF	TGTGCCAGCACTGCAGGAACATCCTACGAGCAGTACTTC	13	-	TRBV6-6	-	TRBJ2-7
CASSSTMTGKAYEQYF	TGTGCCAGCAGCTCAACAATGACAGGGAAGGCTTACGAGCAGTACTTC	16	-	TRBV13	TRBD1	TRBJ2-7
CASNGGTEAFF	TGCGCCAGCAACGGAGGGACTGAAGCTTTCTTT	11	few	TRBV5-1	-	TRBJ1-1
CSVGGGTNYGYTF	TGCAGCGTTGGAGGGGGCACTAACTATGGCTACACCTTC	13	-	TRBV29-1	TRBD1	TRBJ1-2
CASSSTGYEQYF	TGTGCCAGCAGCTCGACAGGCTACGAGCAGTACTTC	12	once	TRBV7-6	-	TRBJ2-7
CASSPPPGQAIPNYGYTF	TGTGCCAGCAGCCCGCCCCCGGGACAGGCGATACCTAACTATGGCTACACCTTC	18	-	TRBV5-8	TRBD1	TRBJ1-2
CASSLEVERTESNEQFF	TGTGCCAGCAGCTTAGAGGTTGAGCGGACAGAGAGCAATGAGCAGTTCTTC	17	-	TRBV7-6	-	TRBJ2-1
CASSYDRGYGYTF	TGTGCCAGCAGTTACGACAGGGGGTATGGCTACACCTTC	13	once	TRBV6-5	TRBD1	TRBJ1-2